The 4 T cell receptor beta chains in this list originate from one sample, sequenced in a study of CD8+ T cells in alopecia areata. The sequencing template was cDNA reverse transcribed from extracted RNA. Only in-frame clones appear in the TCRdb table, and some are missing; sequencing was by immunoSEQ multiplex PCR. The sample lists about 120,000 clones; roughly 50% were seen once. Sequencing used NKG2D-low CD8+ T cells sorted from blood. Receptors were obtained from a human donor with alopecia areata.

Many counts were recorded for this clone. CDR3 sequence reads: CASSDSAYNEQFF. CDR3 coding DNA: TGTGCCAGCAGTGACTCGGCTTACAATGAGCAGTTCTTC. The rearrangement uses TRBV6-4 and TRBJ2-1, with unresolved D. This CDR3 contains 13 residues. Germline CDR1 is MRHNA and CDR2 is SNTAGT. The V end lost 0 bases, the J end lost 4 bases, and 4 bases lay between the germline ends.

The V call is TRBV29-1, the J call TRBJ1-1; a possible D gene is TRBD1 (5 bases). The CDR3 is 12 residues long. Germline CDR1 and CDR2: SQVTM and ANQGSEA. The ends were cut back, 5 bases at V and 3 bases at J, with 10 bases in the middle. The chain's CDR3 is CSVLREDTEAFF. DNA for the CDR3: TGCAGCGTTCTCAGGGAGGACACTGAAGCTTTCTTT.

In DNA form, the CDR3 reads TGTGCCAGCAGTCCACGTGAGTCCTACGAGCAGTACTTC. Its translation: CASSPRESYEQYF. The genes are TRBV28 and TRBJ2-7; D not resolved. The ends were cut back, 5 bases at V and 1 base at J, with 9 bases in the middle. The CDR3 is 13 amino acids. Per the germline V gene, CDR1 is MDHEN and CDR2 is SYDVKM.

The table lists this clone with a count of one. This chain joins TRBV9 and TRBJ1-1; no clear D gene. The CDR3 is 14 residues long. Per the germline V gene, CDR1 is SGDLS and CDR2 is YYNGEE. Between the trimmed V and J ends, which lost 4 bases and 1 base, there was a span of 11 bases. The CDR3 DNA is TGTGCCAGCAGCTCGAGTGGGCCGAACACTGAAGCTTTCTTT. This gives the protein CASSSSGPNTEAFF.